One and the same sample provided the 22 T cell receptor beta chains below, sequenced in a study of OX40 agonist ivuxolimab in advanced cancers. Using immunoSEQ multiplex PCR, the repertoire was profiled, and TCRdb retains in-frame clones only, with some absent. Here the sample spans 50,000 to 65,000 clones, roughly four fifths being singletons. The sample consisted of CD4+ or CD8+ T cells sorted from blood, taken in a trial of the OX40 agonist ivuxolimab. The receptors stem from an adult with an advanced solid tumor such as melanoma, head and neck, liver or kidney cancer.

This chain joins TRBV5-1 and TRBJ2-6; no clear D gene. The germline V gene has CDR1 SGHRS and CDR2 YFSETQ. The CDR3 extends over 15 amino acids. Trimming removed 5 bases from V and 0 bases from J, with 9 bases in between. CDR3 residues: CASRGGPSGANVLTF. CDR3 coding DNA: TGCGCCAGCAGGGGCGGACCCTCTGGGGCCAACGTCCTGACTTTC. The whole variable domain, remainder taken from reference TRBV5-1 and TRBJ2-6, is KAGVTQTPRYLIKTRGQQVTLSCSPISGHRSVSWYQQTPGQGLQFLFEYFSETQRNKGNFPGRFSGRQFSNSRSEMNVSTLELGDSALYLCASRGGPSGANVLTFGAGSRLTVL.

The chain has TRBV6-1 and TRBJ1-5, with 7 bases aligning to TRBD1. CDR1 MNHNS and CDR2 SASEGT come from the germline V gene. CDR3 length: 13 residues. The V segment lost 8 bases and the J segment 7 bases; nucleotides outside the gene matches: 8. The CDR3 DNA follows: TGTGCCAGCCACAAAACAGGGGAGCAGCCCCAGCATTTT. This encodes CASHKTGEQPQHF.

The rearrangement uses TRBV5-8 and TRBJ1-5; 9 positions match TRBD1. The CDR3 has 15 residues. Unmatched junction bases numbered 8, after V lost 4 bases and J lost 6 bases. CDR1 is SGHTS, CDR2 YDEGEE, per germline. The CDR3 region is CASSLTGGGSQPQHF. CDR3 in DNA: TGTGCCAGCAGCCTTACAGGGGGCGGCAGTCAGCCCCAGCATTTT.

The CDR3 loop is CSAGGTYSYNEQFF. In DNA, the CDR3 is TGCAGCGCGGGCGGGACGTACTCCTACAATGAGCAGTTCTTC. V is TRBV29-1 and J is TRBJ2-1; a possible D gene is TRBD2 (6 bases). Germline-derived CDR1 and CDR2 are SQVTM and ANQGSEA. The CDR3 is made up of 14 amino acids. V dropped 7 bases and J dropped 0 bases, with 13 bases sitting between them.

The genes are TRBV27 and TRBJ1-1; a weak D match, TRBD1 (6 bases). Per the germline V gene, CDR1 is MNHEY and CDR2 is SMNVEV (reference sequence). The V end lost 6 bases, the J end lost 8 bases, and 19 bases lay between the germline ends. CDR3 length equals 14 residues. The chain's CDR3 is CASREHREFSEAFF. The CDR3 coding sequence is TGTGCCAGCAGAGAACACAGGGAGTTTTCGGAAGCTTTCTTT.

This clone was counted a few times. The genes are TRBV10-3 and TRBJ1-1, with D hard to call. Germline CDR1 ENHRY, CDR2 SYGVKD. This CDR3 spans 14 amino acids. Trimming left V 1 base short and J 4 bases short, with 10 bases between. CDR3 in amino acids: CAISEWVASTEAFF. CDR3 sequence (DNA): TGTGCCATCAGTGAGTGGGTAGCGTCCACTGAAGCTTTCTTT.

The CDR3 sequence: CASSLLGTAQETQYF. The CDR3 DNA follows: TGTGCCAGCAGCTTACTTGGGACAGCCCAAGAGACCCAGTACTTC. This chain connects TRBV5-6 to TRBJ2-5; 7 bases align to TRBD1. CDR3 length: 15 amino acids. V trimming: 2 bases; J trimming: 1 base; junction bases outside the gene matches: 5. CDR1 SGHDT and CDR2 YYEEEE come from the germline V gene.

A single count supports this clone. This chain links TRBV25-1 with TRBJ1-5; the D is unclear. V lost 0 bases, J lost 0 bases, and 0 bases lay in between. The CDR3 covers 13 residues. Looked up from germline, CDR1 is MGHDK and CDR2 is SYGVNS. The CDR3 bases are TGTGCCAGCAGTGAATATAGCAATCAGCCCCAGCATTTT. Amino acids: CASSEYSNQPQHF.

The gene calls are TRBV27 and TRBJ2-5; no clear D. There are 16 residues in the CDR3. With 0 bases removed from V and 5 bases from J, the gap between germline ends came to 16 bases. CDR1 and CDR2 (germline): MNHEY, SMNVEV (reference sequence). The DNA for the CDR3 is TGTGCCAGCAGTTTATCCCGATCTACTAATAGGGAGACCCAGTACTTC. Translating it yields CASSLSRSTNRETQYF.

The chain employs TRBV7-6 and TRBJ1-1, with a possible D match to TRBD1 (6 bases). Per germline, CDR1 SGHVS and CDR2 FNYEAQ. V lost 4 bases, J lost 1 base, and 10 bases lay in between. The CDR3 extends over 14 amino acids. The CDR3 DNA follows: TGTGCCAGCAGCTCGGGACACTCGAACACTGAAGCTTTCTTT. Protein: CASSSGHSNTEAFF. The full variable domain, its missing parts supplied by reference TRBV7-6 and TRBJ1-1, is GAGVSQSPRYKVTKRGQDVALRCDPISGHVSLYWYRQALGQGPEFLTYFNYEAQQDKSGLPNDRFSAERPEGSISTLTIQRTEQRDSAMYRCASSSGHSNTEAFFGQGTRLTVV.

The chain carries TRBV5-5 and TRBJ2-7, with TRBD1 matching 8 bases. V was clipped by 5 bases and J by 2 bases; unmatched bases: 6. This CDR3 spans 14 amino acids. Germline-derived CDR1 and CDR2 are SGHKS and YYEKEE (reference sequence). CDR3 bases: TGTGCCAGCAGGGGGACAGGCTCTACCTACGAGCAGTACTTC. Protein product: CASRGTGSTYEQYF.

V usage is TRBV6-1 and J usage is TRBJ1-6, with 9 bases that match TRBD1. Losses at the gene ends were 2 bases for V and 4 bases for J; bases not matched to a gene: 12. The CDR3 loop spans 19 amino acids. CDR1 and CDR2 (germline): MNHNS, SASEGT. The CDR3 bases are TGTGCCAGCAGTGAAAGGGACAGGGTAATTTTGAGGTATAATTCACCCCTCCACTTT. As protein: CASSERDRVILRYNSPLHF.

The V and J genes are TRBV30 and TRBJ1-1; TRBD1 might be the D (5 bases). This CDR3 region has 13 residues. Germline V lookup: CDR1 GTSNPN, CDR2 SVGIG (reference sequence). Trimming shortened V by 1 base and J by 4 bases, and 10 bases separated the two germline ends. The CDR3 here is CAWSARVSTEAFF. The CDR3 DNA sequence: TGTGCCTGGAGTGCCAGGGTTTCCACTGAAGCTTTCTTT.

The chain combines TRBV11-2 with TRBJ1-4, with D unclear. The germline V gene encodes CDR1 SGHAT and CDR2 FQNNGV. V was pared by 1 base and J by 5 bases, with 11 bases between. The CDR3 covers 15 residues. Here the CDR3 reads CASSLGIGKNEKLFF. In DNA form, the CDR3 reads TGTGCCAGCAGCTTAGGAATCGGCAAGAATGAAAAACTGTTTTTT.

Here the CDR3 reads CASSFGVAQETQYF. The CDR3 nucleotides read TGTGCCAGCAGCTTTGGGGTCGCACAAGAGACCCAGTACTTC. The chain recombines TRBV5-6 with TRBJ2-5, with D unclear. This CDR3 is 14 amino acids long. From germline, CDR1 is SGHDT and CDR2 YYEEEE. Trimming stripped 2 bases from V and 2 bases from J, with 10 bases between.

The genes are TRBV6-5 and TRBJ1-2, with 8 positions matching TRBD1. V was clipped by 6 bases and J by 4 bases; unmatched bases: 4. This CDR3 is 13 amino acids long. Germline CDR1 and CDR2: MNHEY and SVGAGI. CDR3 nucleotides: TGTGCCAGCAGGCTTACAGGGGGCTATGGCTACACCTTC. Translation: CASRLTGGYGYTF.

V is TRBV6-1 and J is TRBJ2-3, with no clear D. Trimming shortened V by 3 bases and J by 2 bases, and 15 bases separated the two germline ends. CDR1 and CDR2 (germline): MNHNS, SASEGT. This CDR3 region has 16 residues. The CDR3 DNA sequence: TGTGCCAGCAGTGAGAGGTCAGGATCCGTCACAGATACGCAGTATTTT. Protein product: CASSERSGSVTDTQYF.

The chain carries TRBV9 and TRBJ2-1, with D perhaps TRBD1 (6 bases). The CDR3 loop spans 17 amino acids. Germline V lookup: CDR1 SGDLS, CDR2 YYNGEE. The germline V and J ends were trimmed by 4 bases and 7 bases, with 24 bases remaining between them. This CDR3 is CASSLEGTGTYINEQFF. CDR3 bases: TGTGCCAGCAGCCTTGAGGGTACAGGGACGTATATAAATGAGCAGTTCTTC.

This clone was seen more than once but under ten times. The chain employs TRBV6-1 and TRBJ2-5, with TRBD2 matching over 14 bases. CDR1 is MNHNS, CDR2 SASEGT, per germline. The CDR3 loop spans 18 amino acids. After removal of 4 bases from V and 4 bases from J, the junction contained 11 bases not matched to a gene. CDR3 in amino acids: CASSARLAGGSGVETQYF. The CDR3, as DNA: TGTGCCAGCAGTGCTAGACTAGCGGGGGGGTCGGGGGTAGAGACCCAGTACTTC.

Here the CDR3 reads CASSIAVNYGYTF. CDR3 DNA: TGTGCCAGTAGTATAGCAGTTAACTATGGCTACACCTTC. V usage is TRBV19 and J usage is TRBJ1-2; D not certain. Germline values: CDR1 LNHDA, CDR2 SQIVND (reference sequence). The CDR3 has 13 amino acids. V gave up 1 base and J gave up 1 base, with 4 bases separating them.

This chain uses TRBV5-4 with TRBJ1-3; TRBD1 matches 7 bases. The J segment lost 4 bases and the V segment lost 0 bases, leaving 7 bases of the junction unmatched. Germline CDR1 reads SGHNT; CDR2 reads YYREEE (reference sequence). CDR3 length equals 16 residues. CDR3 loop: CASSLGPGGSGNTIYF. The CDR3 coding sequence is TGTGCCAGCAGCTTGGGGCCAGGGGGGTCGGGAAACACCATATATTTT.

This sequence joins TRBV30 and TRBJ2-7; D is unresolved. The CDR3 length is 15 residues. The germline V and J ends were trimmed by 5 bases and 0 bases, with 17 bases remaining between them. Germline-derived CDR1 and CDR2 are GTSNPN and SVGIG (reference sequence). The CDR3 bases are TGTGCCTGGGGGTATCGTGGTATGAGCTCCTACGAGCAGTACTTC. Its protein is CAWGYRGMSSYEQYF.